Shown below are 23 T cell receptor beta chains from a single sample sequenced in a study of blood T cell repertoires in COVID-19. Sequencing was performed with immunoSEQ multiplex PCR; in TCRdb, only in-frame clones are kept and a portion is missing. This table holds approximately 430,000 clones, just over 85% found once. Sequencing was performed on peripheral blood. All receptors derive from a woman between 25 and 40 years old with active or convalescent COVID-19.

The rearrangement uses TRBV6-4 and TRBJ2-1, with TRBD2 as a possible D gene (5 bases). The CDR3 is 13 amino acids. Trimming took off 2 bases at V and 7 bases at J, with 9 bases between the two ends. Germline CDR1 is MRHNA and CDR2 is SNTAGT. CDR3 sequence: CASSDAGVNEQFF. The CDR3 nucleotides are TGTGCCAGCAGTGACGCCGGGGTGAATGAGCAGTTCTTC.

This chain links TRBV5-1 with TRBJ2-5; 8 bases are a match to TRBD1. J was trimmed by 4 bases and V by 4 bases; bases with no gene match: 6. From germline, CDR1 is SGHRS and CDR2 YFSETQ. The CDR3 runs to 14 residues. The CDR3 reads CASSTNDRGETQYF. The CDR3 coding sequence is TGCGCCAGCAGCACCAATGACAGGGGAGAGACCCAGTACTTC.

The J gene is TRBJ2-1, the V gene TRBV19, with D possibly matching TRBD2 (6 bases). The V end was cut by 2 bases, the J end by 6 bases, with 8 bases between. Germline assignment: CDR1 LNHDA and CDR2 SQIVND (reference sequence). The CDR3 covers 13 residues. This chain's CDR3 is CASSIRGSNEQFF. DNA for the CDR3: TGTGCCAGTAGTATACGGGGGAGCAATGAGCAGTTCTTC.

V and J are TRBV7-9 and TRBJ2-3; TRBD2 might be the D (6 bases). Germline assignment: CDR1 SEHNR and CDR2 FQNEAQ (reference sequence). The CDR3 consists of 16 residues. Trimming removed 5 bases from V and 4 bases from J, with 19 bases in between. The CDR3 region is CASSRPGGGISDTQYF. The CDR3 bases are TGTGCCAGCAGCCGGCCGGGTGGCGGGATCTCAGATACGCAGTATTTT.

The sample holds a few counts of this clone. V is TRBV4-2 and J is TRBJ2-3; 10 bases fit TRBD2. Looked up from germline, CDR1 is LGHNA and CDR2 is YNFKEQ. The CDR3 runs to 15 residues. J lost 5 bases, V lost 4 bases, and 6 bases had no gene match. The chain's CDR3 is CASSPAAGGVDTQYF. As DNA, the CDR3 is TGTGCCAGCAGCCCGGCAGCGGGGGGGGTAGATACGCAGTATTTT.

The chain couples TRBV6-5 to TRBJ1-1; no firm D call. V was trimmed by 9 bases and J by 5 bases, leaving 16 bases between them. Germline lookup yields CDR1 MNHEY and CDR2 SVGAGI. The CDR3 length is 13 residues. The DNA for the CDR3 is TGTGCCAGTGCGCGTAGTGGTGCGACTGAAGCTTTCTTT. This translates into CASARSGATEAFF.

The rearrangement uses TRBV24-1 and TRBJ1-6; D remains ambiguous. CDR1 and CDR2 from the germline V gene are KGHDR and SFDVKD. The CDR3 has 14 amino acids. Trimming removed 9 bases at V and 7 bases at J, with 15 bases between. DNA for the CDR3: TGTGCCACCCAGAAGCTCTCGGGGAATTCACCCCTCCACTTT. It is translated as CATQKLSGNSPLHF.

V and J are TRBV7-2 and TRBJ1-5, with 7 bases aligning to TRBD1. V was clipped by 2 bases and J by 4 bases; unmatched bases: 5. The CDR3 extends over 15 amino acids. Germline values: CDR1 SGHTA, CDR2 FQGNSA. The CDR3 region is CASSLITGENQPQHF. The CDR3 bases are TGTGCCAGCAGCTTAATAACAGGGGAGAATCAGCCCCAGCATTTT.

V usage is TRBV7-8 and J usage is TRBJ2-2; no reliable D call. Per the germline V gene, CDR1 is SGHVS and CDR2 is FQNEAQ. V was shortened by 7 bases and J by 1 base, with 7 bases between the two germline ends. CDR3 length: 13 amino acids. CDR3 sequence (DNA): TGTGCCAGCACAAGCCGGAACACCGGGGAGCTGTTTTTT. Protein sequence: CASTSRNTGELFF.

V is TRBV19 and J is TRBJ1-3; D remains ambiguous. This CDR3 region has 17 residues. Trimming cost V 1 base and J 1 base, with 14 bases left between them. The germline V gene has CDR1 LNHDA and CDR2 SQIVND (reference sequence). CDR3 in amino acids: CASSIGGGSASGNTIYF. CDR3 DNA sequence: TGTGCCAGTAGTATAGGAGGAGGGAGTGCTTCTGGAAACACCATATATTTT.

This sequence joins TRBV9 and TRBJ2-1, with TRBD2 identical over 8 bases. Germline V lookup: CDR1 SGDLS, CDR2 YYNGEE. The CDR3 spans 16 residues. J was trimmed by 2 bases and V by 0 bases; bases with no gene match: 4. In DNA, the CDR3 is TGTGCCAGCAGCGTAGGGACGGGAGGGCCCTACAATGAGCAGTTCTTC. It translates to CASSVGTGGPYNEQFF.

This clone was picked up one time. The chain's CDR3 is CASSSPGRDEQFF. CDR3 nucleotides: TGTGCCAGCAGCAGTCCGGGAAGGGATGAGCAGTTCTTC. The gene calls are TRBV7-2 and TRBJ2-1, with D possibly TRBD2 on 5 matching bases. The germline V and J ends were trimmed by 5 bases and 8 bases, with 13 bases remaining between them. CDR1 and CDR2 from the germline V gene are SGHTA and FQGNSA. This CDR3 is 13 amino acids long.

The chain is built from TRBV27 and TRBJ1-2; TRBD1 aligns across 10 bases. CDR1 is MNHEY, CDR2 SMNVEV, per germline (reference sequence). CDR3 length: 16 residues. V was pared by 5 bases and J by 0 bases, with 6 bases of the junction left unmatched. This CDR3 is CASSTRTGGTNYGYTF. CDR3 bases: TGTGCCAGCAGTACCCGGACAGGGGGAACTAACTATGGCTACACCTTC.

This chain links TRBV18 with TRBJ1-4, with D unclear. The CDR3 length is 14 residues. The ends were cut back, 5 bases at V and 0 bases at J, with 7 bases in the middle. CDR1 KGHSH and CDR2 LQKENI come from the germline V gene. CDR3 protein: CASSSRATNEKLFF. CDR3 DNA: TGTGCCAGCTCATCCCGTGCAACTAATGAAAAACTGTTTTTT.

The rearrangement joins TRBV27 to TRBJ1-5; perhaps TRBD1 as D (6 bases). Trimming left V 2 bases short and J 1 base short, with 9 bases between. Germline V CDR1 and CDR2: MNHEY, SMNVEV (reference sequence). This CDR3 has 15 amino acids. The CDR3 DNA reads TGTGCCAGCAGTTTAGGGGGCTGGAGCAATCAGCCCCAGCATTTT. Residues: CASSLGGWSNQPQHF.

V usage is TRBV9 and J usage is TRBJ2-1; D may be TRBD2 (6 bases). CDR1 is SGDLS and CDR2 is YYNGEE in the germline V gene. V was cut by 0 bases and J by 5 bases, with 12 bases left in between. CDR3 length: 15 amino acids. This chain's CDR3 is CASSVVGWGDNEQFF. CDR3 in DNA: TGTGCCAGCAGCGTAGTCGGGTGGGGGGACAATGAGCAGTTCTTC.

The chain is built from TRBV7-9 and TRBJ2-4; 11 bases are shared with TRBD2. The CDR3 has 19 residues. Germline CDR1 is SEHNR and CDR2 is FQNEAQ (reference sequence). V was clipped by 5 bases and J by 0 bases; unmatched bases: 12. In DNA form, the CDR3 reads TGTGCCAGCAGCCAGATTACTAGCGGGAGAGCTATAGCCAAAAACATTCAGTACTTC. As protein: CASSQITSGRAIAKNIQYF. Full variable domain (rest looked up from reference TRBV7-9 and TRBJ2-4): DTGVSQNPRHKITKRGQNVTFRCDPISEHNRLYWYRQTLGQGPEFLTYFQNEAQLEKSRLLSDRFSAERPKGSFSTLEIQRTEQGDSAMYLCASSQITSGRAIAKNIQYFGAGTRLSVL.

The chain links TRBV4-1 to TRBJ1-6; TRBD1 aligns across 10 bases. V was clipped by 8 bases and J by 6 bases; unmatched bases: 7. CDR1 and CDR2 (germline): MGHRA, YSYEKL. The CDR3 has 15 amino acids. CDR3 protein: CASLPGDRGNSPLHF. Here the CDR3 DNA reads TGCGCCAGCCTCCCCGGGGACAGGGGTAATTCACCCCTCCACTTT.

This chain links TRBV27 with TRBJ1-5; D is perhaps TRBD1 (5 bases). Deletions cut 3 bases from V and 1 base from J, with 13 bases between. The CDR3 covers 16 residues. Per the germline V gene, CDR1 is MNHEY and CDR2 is SMNVEV (reference sequence). The CDR3 spells CASSFTGGGSNQPQHF. In nucleotides, the CDR3 is TGTGCCAGCAGTTTTACAGGAGGAGGGAGCAATCAGCCCCAGCATTTT.

The DNA for the CDR3 is TGTGCCACCAGCAGAGATCGTACCGCTAATAATTCACCCCTCCACTTT. Its protein is CATSRDRTANNSPLHF. The chain couples TRBV15 to TRBJ1-6; D unresolved. CDR1 is LNHNV, CDR2 YYDKDF, per germline (reference sequence). Deletions cut 0 bases from V and 5 bases from J, with 11 bases between. The CDR3 is 16 residues long.

CDR3 sequence: CASSKGDRGNSPLHF. The CDR3 region has the DNA TGTGCCAGCAGCAAAGGGGACAGGGGGAATTCACCCCTCCACTTT. This rearrangement joins TRBV5-4 to TRBJ1-6; 11 bases are shared with TRBD1. The CDR3 length is 15 residues. The V and J ends lost 4 bases and 7 bases, in that order; junction bases with no gene match: 4. CDR1 SGHNT and CDR2 YYREEE come from the germline V gene (reference sequence).

V is TRBV2 and J is TRBJ1-1, with D possibly matching TRBD1 (5 bases). The CDR3 loop spans 14 amino acids. Germline CDR1 SNHLY, CDR2 FYNNEI. Trimming removed 5 bases at V and 1 base at J, with 11 bases between. The CDR3 DNA reads TGTGCCAGCAGTTCACAGGCTGCGAACACTGAAGCTTTCTTT. Translation: CASSSQAANTEAFF.

The rearrangement joins TRBV5-1 to TRBJ1-1; 7 nucleotides align to TRBD1. Germline V lookup: CDR1 SGHRS, CDR2 YFSETQ. J gave up 4 bases and V 1 base, and 7 bases lay outside the gene matches. This CDR3 has 15 residues. This CDR3 is CASSLRQGELTEAFF. CDR3 coding DNA: TGCGCCAGCAGCTTGCGGCAGGGGGAACTCACTGAAGCTTTCTTT.